This TCR beta chain is drawn from a study of T cell responses to AZD1222 COVID-19 vaccine. General observations from the study: Spike as a whole was targeted by vaccine-associated CD4 TCRs, dominant at 160-218 and 743-854.

On this clone itself: Its target is not known.

Assay: immunoSEQ multiplex PCR; the TCRdb copy retains only in-frame clones and omits some. The table lists approximately 30,000 clones, 75% to 90% of them singletons. J lost 10 bases, V lost 2 bases, and 11 bases had no gene match. The CDR3 runs to 16 residues. Germline-derived CDR1 and CDR2 are SGHTA and FQGNSA. This specimen consisted of peripheral blood, obtained on day 0 of AZD1222 vaccination. V gene TRBV7-2 combines with J gene TRBJ1-4, with TRBD1 matching over 9 bases. This sequence was found in an adult in good health. The chain's CDR3 is CASSLSGTGRDGKLFF. DNA of the CDR3: TGTGCCAGCAGCTTATCCGGGACAGGGCGAGATGGAAAACTGTTTTTT.